These 18 T cell receptor beta chains were sequenced from one sample in a study of OX40 agonist ivuxolimab in advanced cancers. Data came from immunoSEQ multiplex PCR; TCRdb stores just in-frame clones and leaves some out. The sample shows some 72,000 clones, 80% to 95% of them seen only once. The sequences come from CD4+ or CD8+ T cells sorted from blood, collected in a trial of the OX40 agonist ivuxolimab. These receptors were collected from an adult with an advanced solid tumor such as melanoma, head and neck, liver or kidney cancer.

The chain employs TRBV7-6 and TRBJ2-5, with a possible D match to TRBD2 (6 bases). The J call is in doubt because the DNA end fits TRBJ2-7 better. This CDR3 is 14 amino acids long. Germline V gene data show CDR1 as SGHVS and CDR2 as FNYEAQ. CDR3 sequence: CASSPGDGSYEQYF. The CDR3 bases are TGTGCCAGCAGTCCGGGGGACGGCTCCTACGAGCAGTACTTC.

The chain employs TRBV7-8 and TRBJ1-4; possible D gene TRBD1, 5 bases. The germline CDR1 and CDR2 sequences are SGHVS and FQNEAQ. CDR3 length equals 15 residues. The V gene lost 4 bases and the J gene lost 8 bases, with 17 bases spanning the gap. The CDR3 reads CASSSTILKGEKLFF. The DNA of the CDR3 is TGTGCCAGCAGCTCGACTATCCTAAAGGGGGAAAAACTGTTTTTT.

The chain has TRBV11-2 and TRBJ1-6, with D perhaps TRBD1 (5 bases). Germline loops: CDR1 SGHAT, CDR2 FQNNGV. This CDR3 contains 16 residues. Trimming cost V 1 base and J 7 bases, with 14 bases left between them. CDR3 protein: CASSLVGLHGNSPLHF. Here the CDR3 DNA reads TGTGCCAGCAGCTTAGTGGGGCTTCACGGGAATTCACCCCTCCACTTT.

The CDR3 here is CASSLGLDYGYTF. DNA of the CDR3: TGTGCCAGCAGCTTAGGCCTTGACTATGGCTACACCTTC. The J gene is TRBJ1-2, the V gene TRBV11-2; D is unclear. The CDR3 extends over 13 amino acids. V was cut by 1 base and J by 3 bases, with 6 bases left in between. The V gene's germline CDR1 is SGHAT and CDR2 FQNNGV.

This chain connects TRBV27 to TRBJ2-1; TRBD2 agrees at 9 bases. J lost 9 bases, V lost 7 bases, and 10 bases had no gene match. CDR3 length equals 14 residues. Germline CDR1 and CDR2: MNHEY and SMNVEV (reference sequence). The CDR3 is CASTAGGGAVEQFF. CDR3 DNA: TGTGCCAGCACCGCAGGCGGGGGGGCCGTTGAGCAGTTCTTC.

The chain joins TRBV5-3 to TRBJ2-1, with TRBD1 as a possible D gene (6 bases). TRBV5-3 is identified as an open reading frame with a role that is uncertain. The CDR3 loop spans 15 amino acids. Trimming cost V 1 base and J 7 bases, with 15 bases left between them. The CDR3 sequence: CARSLQVQGWNEQFF. In nucleotides, the CDR3 is TGTGCCAGAAGCTTGCAGGTCCAGGGGTGGAATGAGCAGTTCTTC.

The V gene is TRBV4-1, the J gene TRBJ2-7; maybe TRBD2 (6 bases). The V and J ends lost 1 base and 4 bases respectively, with 17 bases between them. Germline loops: CDR1 MGHRA, CDR2 YSYEKL. This CDR3 contains 16 residues. The CDR3 DNA reads as TGCGCCAGCAGCCAAGCCCCCCGGCGGGAAGCTTACGAGCAGTACTTC. This gives the protein CASSQAPRREAYEQYF.

The rearrangement uses TRBV4-1 and TRBJ1-1; D is unclear. Germline V lookup: CDR1 MGHRA, CDR2 YSYEKL. This CDR3 spans 15 amino acids. Trimming left V 4 bases short and J 1 base short, with 13 bases between. The CDR3 coding sequence is TGCGCCAGCAGCCGCCCGTCGGACGGGAACACTGAAGCTTTCTTT. It specifies CASSRPSDGNTEAFF.

This chain uses TRBV11-2 with TRBJ2-7, with D possibly TRBD1 on 5 matching bases. V was trimmed by 1 base and J by 3 bases, leaving 13 bases between them. This CDR3 is 15 amino acids long. Germline CDR1 is SGHAT and CDR2 is FQNNGV. The CDR3 DNA is TGTGCCAGCAGCTTAGGGGGCATGGCCCTCTACGAGCAGTACTTC. This gives the protein CASSLGGMALYEQYF.

The chain employs TRBV7-6 and TRBJ2-6, with D tentatively TRBD1 or TRBD2 (5 bases each). V lost 2 bases and J lost 2, with 13 bases in between. This CDR3 is 17 amino acids long. Looked up from germline, CDR1 is SGHVS and CDR2 is FNYEAQ. The CDR3 is CASSLKRGGPGANVLTF. CDR3 bases: TGTGCCAGCAGCTTAAAACGGGGCGGGCCTGGGGCCAACGTCCTGACTTTC. Full variable domain (remainder filled in from reference TRBV7-6 and TRBJ2-6): GAGVSQSPRYKVTKRGQDVALRCDPISGHVSLYWYRQALGQGPEFLTYFNYEAQQDKSGLPNDRFSAERPEGSISTLTIQRTEQRDSAMYRCASSLKRGGPGANVLTFGAGSRLTVL.

The chain joins TRBV7-9 to TRBJ2-1; weak D call: TRBD2 (6 bases). The CDR3 is made up of 15 amino acids. Germline V CDR1 and CDR2: SEHNR, FQNEAQ (reference sequence). The V gene lost 5 bases and the J gene lost 5 bases, with 16 bases spanning the gap. The CDR3 DNA reads as TGTGCCAGCAGCCAAGCTACTACGGGGGACAATGAGCAGTTCTTC. Translation: CASSQATTGDNEQFF. Full variable domain (remainder filled in from reference TRBV7-9 and TRBJ2-1): DTGVSQNPRHKITKRGQNVTFRCDPISEHNRLYWYRQTLGQGPEFLTYFQNEAQLEKSRLLSDRFSAERPKGSFSTLEIQRTEQGDSAMYLCASSQATTGDNEQFFGPGTRLTVL.

The chain couples TRBV11-2 to TRBJ1-1; unclear D gene. Trimming took off 1 base at V and 11 bases at J, with 11 bases between the two ends. Germline V gene sequence: CDR1 SGHAT, CDR2 FQNNGV. This CDR3 is built from 12 residues. DNA of the CDR3: TGTGCCAGCAGCTTAGGGGCGCTGGGGGCTTTCTTT. It translates to CASSLGALGAFF.

The chain is built from TRBV11-2 and TRBJ2-7; 7 positions agree with TRBD1. The CDR3 contains 14 residues. Per germline, CDR1 SGHAT and CDR2 FQNNGV. The trim removed 5 bases at V and 7 bases at J, leaving 11 bases unmatched. CDR3: CASSPQGEAGEQYF. DNA for the CDR3: TGTGCCAGCAGCCCCCAGGGGGAAGCAGGGGAGCAGTACTTC.

V gene TRBV2 combines with J gene TRBJ1-1, with 7 bases that match TRBD1. The CDR3 is made up of 14 amino acids. Germline CDR1 is SNHLY and CDR2 is FYNNEI. V trimming: 7 bases; J trimming: 0 bases; junction bases outside the gene matches: 5. The CDR3 region is CASKETGMNTEAFF. Here the CDR3 DNA reads TGTGCCAGCAAAGAGACAGGGATGAACACTGAAGCTTTCTTT.

This chain links TRBV30 with TRBJ1-2; perhaps TRBD1 as D (5 bases). The V gene's germline CDR1 is GTSNPN and CDR2 SVGIG (reference sequence). This CDR3 spans 11 amino acids. V lost 4 bases and J lost 8, with 11 bases in between. CDR3: CAWTQGGGYTF. In DNA, the CDR3 is TGTGCCTGGACGCAGGGCGGCGGCTACACCTTC.

This chain connects TRBV18 to TRBJ2-7; 9 nucleotides agree with TRBD2. Trimming removed 4 bases from V and 0 bases from J; junction bases left unmatched: 7. The length of the CDR3 is 16 residues. Germline CDR1 reads KGHSH; CDR2 reads LQKENI. For the CDR3, the DNA is TGTGCCAGCTCACTCTCGGGTAGCGGGGGCTCCTACGAGCAGTACTTC. Its translation is CASSLSGSGGSYEQYF.

V gene TRBV7-3 combines with J gene TRBJ1-3; D remains ambiguous. Trimming shortened V by 2 bases and J by 4 bases, and 6 bases separated the two germline ends. The germline CDR1 and CDR2 sequences are SGHTA and FQGTGA. The CDR3 is made up of 13 amino acids. The CDR3 region is CASSLLGGNTIYF. DNA for the CDR3: TGTGCCAGCAGCTTACTAGGCGGAAACACCATATATTTT.

The V gene is TRBV19, the J gene TRBJ1-4; TRBD1 agrees at 8 bases. The CDR3 consists of 16 residues. Germline values: CDR1 LNHDA, CDR2 SQIVND (reference sequence). The junction had 7 bases not matched to a gene; V was cut back by 1 base and J by 6 bases. The CDR3 nucleotides are TGTGCCAGTAGTATAGGCACAGGGGGAGTCGATGAAAAACTGTTTTTT. Translated: CASSIGTGGVDEKLFF.